This T cell receptor (beta chain) is drawn from a study of CD8 T cells in Susac syndrome. The authors reverse transcribed about 0.45 to 1 ug RNA with random hexamers. From the immunoSEQ multiplex PCR reads, TCRdb called clonotypes with MiXCR, one entry per CDR3 protein. The data contain 200,000 or so distinct CDR3 sequences, about 94% of them singletons. The CDR3 is 11 amino acids. CDR1 and CDR2 (germline): LNHDA, SQIVND (reference sequence). Trimming removed 4 bases at V and 2 bases at J, with 0 bases between. CD8+ and CD4+ T cells taken from blood had their TCR beta sequenced. Input material: CD8+ T cells from PBMCs. This clonotype was sampled from a human donor with multiple sclerosis. The gene calls are TRBV19 and TRBJ2-1; D gene ambiguous. This CDR3 reads CASSTYNEQFF. In nucleotides, the CDR3 is TGTGCCAGTAGTACCTACAATGAGCAGTTCTTC.